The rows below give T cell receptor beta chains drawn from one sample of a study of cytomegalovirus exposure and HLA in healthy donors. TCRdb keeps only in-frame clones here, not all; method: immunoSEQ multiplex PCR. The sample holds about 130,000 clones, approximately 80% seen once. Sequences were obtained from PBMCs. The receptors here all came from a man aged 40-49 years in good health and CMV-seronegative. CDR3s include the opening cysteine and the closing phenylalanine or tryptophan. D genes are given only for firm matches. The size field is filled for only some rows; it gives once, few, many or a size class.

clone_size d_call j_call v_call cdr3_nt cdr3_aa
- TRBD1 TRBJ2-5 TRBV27 TGTGCCAGCAGGGGGACCGGGACAGGGAAAGAGACCCAGTACTTC CASRGTGTGKETQYF
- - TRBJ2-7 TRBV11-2 TGTGCCAGCAGCTTATCGAGGTACGAGCAGTACTTC CASSLSRYEQYF
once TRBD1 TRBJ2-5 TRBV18 TGTGCCAGCTCACCAATATCAGGGACAGGCGTCAAAGAGACCCAGTACTTC CASSPISGTGVKETQYF
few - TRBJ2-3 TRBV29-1 TGCAGCCATGAGGGTAGCGTCAGCACAGATACGCAGTATTTT CSHEGSVSTDTQYF
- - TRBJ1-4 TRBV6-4 TGTGCCAGCAGTGAGCGCCGGACTCCTAATGAAAAACTGTTTTTT CASSERRTPNEKLFF
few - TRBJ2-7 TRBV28 TGTGCCAGCAGTTTGTCTGGGGCAACCTACGAGCAGTACTTC CASSLSGATYEQYF
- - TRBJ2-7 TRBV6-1 TGTGCCAGCAGGAATAGAGGCGGGGCCTACGAGCAGTACTTC CASRNRGGAYEQYF
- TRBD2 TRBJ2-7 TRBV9 TGTGCCAGCAGCGTAGGGCCTAGCGGGGCCCTAAATACCTACGAGCAGTACTTC CASSVGPSGALNTYEQYF
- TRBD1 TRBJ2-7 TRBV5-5 TGTGCCAGCAGCTTGCTCCCCCAGACAGGGATGAGGGAGCAGTACTTC CASSLLPQTGMREQYF
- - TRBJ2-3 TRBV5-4 TGTGCCAGCAGCCCAGTGAGCACAGATACGCAGTATTTT CASSPVSTDTQYF
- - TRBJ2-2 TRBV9 TGTGCCAGCAGCTTGGAGGCCCCGAACACCGGGGAGCTGTTTTTT CASSLEAPNTGELFF
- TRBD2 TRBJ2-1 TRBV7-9 TGTGCCAGCAGCCAGTACTGGACTAGCGGGACCTACAATGAGCAGTTCTTC CASSQYWTSGTYNEQFF
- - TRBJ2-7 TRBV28 TGTGCCAGCAGTCCAGCGTCCTACGAGCAGTACTTC CASSPASYEQYF
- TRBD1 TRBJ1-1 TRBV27 TGTGCCAGCAGTACAGGGGGGGGTTACACTGAAGCTTTCTTT CASSTGGGYTEAFF
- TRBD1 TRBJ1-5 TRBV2 TGTGCCAGCAGTCCGGACAGGGGCGGTTATCAGCCCCAGCATTTT CASSPDRGGYQPQHF
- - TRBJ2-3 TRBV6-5 TGTGCCAGCAGTTACCAGCCAGGGCGGACAGATACGCAGTATTTT CASSYQPGRTDTQYF
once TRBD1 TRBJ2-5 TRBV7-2 TGTGCCAGCAGCTACAACTCAGGGGGCAGGGAGACCCAGTACTTC CASSYNSGGRETQYF
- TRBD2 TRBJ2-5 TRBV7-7 TGTGCCAGCAGCACCACTAGCGGCCAAGAGACCCAGTACTTC CASSTTSGQETQYF
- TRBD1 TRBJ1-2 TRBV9 TGTGCCAGCAGCGCCCGGGACAGTTCTAACTATGGCTACACCTTC CASSARDSSNYGYTF
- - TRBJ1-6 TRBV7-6 TGTGCCAGCAGCTTAGCGCACAGGTTCGTATACTTTACGCATTATAATTCACCCCTCCACTTT CASSLAHRFVYFTHYNSPLHF
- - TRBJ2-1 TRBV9 TGTGCCAGCAGCGCCGGGTCAGTTCACTACAATGAGCAGTTCTTC CASSAGSVHYNEQFF
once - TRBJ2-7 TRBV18 TGTGCCAGCTCACTCGCAGACGGAAACCTAGATTACGAGCAGTACTTC CASSLADGNLDYEQYF
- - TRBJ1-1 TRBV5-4 TGTGCCAGCAGCGCGGGCGGACGGGGGTTAGCTTTCTTT CASSAGGRGLAFF
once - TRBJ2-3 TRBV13 TGTGCCAGCAGCCTTAGCTCGGATACGCAGTATTTT CASSLSSDTQYF
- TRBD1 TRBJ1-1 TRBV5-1 TGCGCCAGCAGCATGGGACAGGGGACCAACACTGAAGCTTTCTTT CASSMGQGTNTEAFF
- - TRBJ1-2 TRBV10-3 TGTGCCATCAGTACGAGTTCCTATGGCTACACCTTC CAISTSSYGYTF
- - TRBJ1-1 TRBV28 TGTGCCAGCAGTTTAATGGGGACTACGAACACTGAAGCTTTCTTT CASSLMGTTNTEAFF
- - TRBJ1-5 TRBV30 TGTGCCTGGAGTGTAGGGCAGGGGCGCCAGCCCCAGCATTTT CAWSVGQGRQPQHF
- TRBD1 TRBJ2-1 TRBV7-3 TGTGCCAGCAGCTTAACGACAGGGGCCAATGAGCAGTTCTTC CASSLTTGANEQFF
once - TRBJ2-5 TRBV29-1 TGCAGCGTTGAGGCTTCGGGAGAGACCCAGTACTTC CSVEASGETQYF
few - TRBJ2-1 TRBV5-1 TGCGCCAGCAGCTTTTTGGGGAGCAATGAGCAGTTCTTC CASSFLGSNEQFF
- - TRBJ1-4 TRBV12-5 TGTGCTAGTGGTTTGGGGGTTAGCGAGAATGAAAAACTGTTTTTT CASGLGVSENEKLFF
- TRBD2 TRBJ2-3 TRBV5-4 TGTGCCAGCAGCCTATATAGCGGGGGCTTTGGCACAGATACGCAGTATTTT CASSLYSGGFGTDTQYF
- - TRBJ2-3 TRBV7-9 TGTGCCAGCAGCAGTGTCAGGAGCACAGATACGCAGTATTTT CASSSVRSTDTQYF
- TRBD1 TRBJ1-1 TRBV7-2 TGTGCCAGCAGGGACAGGGGTTTCACTGAAGCTTTCTTT CASRDRGFTEAFF
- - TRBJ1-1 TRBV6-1 TGTGCCAGCAGGTGGGAGGGAGAAACTGAAGCTTTCTTT CASRWEGETEAFF
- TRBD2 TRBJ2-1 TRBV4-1 TGCGCCAGCAGCCAGAGTCAGGTGGCGGGAGGGATCAATGAGCAGTTCTTC CASSQSQVAGGINEQFF
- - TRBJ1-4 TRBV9 TGTGCCAGCAACCGACAGAACAATGAAAAACTGTTTTTT CASNRQNNEKLFF
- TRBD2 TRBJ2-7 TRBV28 TGTGCCAGCAGTCCTCCCGGGACTAGCACCGAGCAGTACTTC CASSPPGTSTEQYF
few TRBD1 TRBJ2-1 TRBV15 TGTGCCACCAGCAGAGATCTCGGGGACAGGGGGCCTCCCTACAATGAGCAGTTCTTC CATSRDLGDRGPPYNEQFF
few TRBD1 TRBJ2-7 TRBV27 TGTGCCAGCAGACCGACAGGGGCCTACGAGCAGTACTTC CASRPTGAYEQYF
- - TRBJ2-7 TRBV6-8 TGTGCCAGCACCGAAGGGAGGGGGACAACTACCTACGAGCAGTACTTC CASTEGRGTTTYEQYF
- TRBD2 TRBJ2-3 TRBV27 TGTGCCAGCAGTCCACAAGCGGGAGTAACAGATACGCAGTATTTT CASSPQAGVTDTQYF
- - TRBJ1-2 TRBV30 TGTGCCTGGAGGACAGGTCGGAACTATGGCTACACCTTC CAWRTGRNYGYTF
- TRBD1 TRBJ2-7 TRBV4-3 TGCGCCAGCAGCCAAGAGGGGACAGGAGCCTACGAGCAGTACTTC CASSQEGTGAYEQYF
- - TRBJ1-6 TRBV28 TGTGCCAGCAGTTTATCCCCAGGGAATAATTCACCCCTCCACTTT CASSLSPGNNSPLHF
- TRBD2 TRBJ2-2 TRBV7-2 TGTGCCAGCAGCTTTGGCGGGGGGGCCGCCGGGGAGCTGTTTTTT CASSFGGGAAGELFF
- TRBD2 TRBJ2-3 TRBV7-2 TGTGCCAGCAGCCCCCGGTCGGGACTAGCTATGGGAGATACGCAGTATTTT CASSPRSGLAMGDTQYF
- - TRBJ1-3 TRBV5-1 TGCGCCAGCACCTATGATCTACAGGGATCTGGAAACACCATATATTTT CASTYDLQGSGNTIYF
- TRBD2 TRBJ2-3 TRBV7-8 TGTGCCAGCAGCTTAGTGGGAGGCCTAGCGGGAGACTATACGCAGTATTTT CASSLVGGLAGDYTQYF
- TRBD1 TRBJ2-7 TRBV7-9 TGTGCCAGCAGCCAAGGGGGGACAGGGGGGTACGAGCAGTACTTC CASSQGGTGGYEQYF
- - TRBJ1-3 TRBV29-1 TGCAGGGCCCTGGGCGGGGGAAACACCATATATTTT CRALGGGNTIYF
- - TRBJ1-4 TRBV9 TGTGCCAGCAGCGTAGAGGACAGAGGAGCAACTAATGAAAAACTGTTTTTT CASSVEDRGATNEKLFF
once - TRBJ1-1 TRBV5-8 TGTGCCAGCTCAGCTTGGCACTCGGGTGGCCACACTGAAGCTTTCTTT CASSAWHSGGHTEAFF
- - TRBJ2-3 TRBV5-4 TGTGCCAGCAGCCCTGCGACAGGTTCAGATACGCAGTATTTT CASSPATGSDTQYF
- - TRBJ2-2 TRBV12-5 TGTGCTAGTGGTTCCCATTACACCGGGGAGCTGTTTTTT CASGSHYTGELFF
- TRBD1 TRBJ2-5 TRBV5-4 TGTGCCAGCAGCCTCTGGACAGGGGGGCAGGAAGAGACCCAGTACTTC CASSLWTGGQEETQYF
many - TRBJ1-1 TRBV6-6 TGTGCCAGCAACCGGGGGGGGAACACTGAAGCTTTCTTT CASNRGGNTEAFF
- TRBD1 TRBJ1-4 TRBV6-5 TGTGCCAGCACCCCGGGACAGGGCCTGGTCGAAAAACTGTTTTTT CASTPGQGLVEKLFF
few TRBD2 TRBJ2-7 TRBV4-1 TGCGCCAGCAGCCCGGGGGGCTACGAGCAGTACTTC CASSPGGYEQYF